This TCR beta chain emerged from a study of identical twins. TCRdb itself ran the 5' RACE reads through MiXCR, one entry per CDR3 protein. The table includes 600,000 to 850,000 distinct CDR3 sequences, 18% detected once. This clonotype came up a few times. The same sample was also studied in work on T cells expressing NK-cell markers. That source notes: Seven sequenced donors out of eight were HCMV-seropositive, one seronegative.

The receptor's source is a woman in her late teens or twenties in good health. The sequenced sample was PBMCs.

This CDR3 reads CASSSHGDSGANVLTF. The CDR3 nucleotides read TGTGCCAGCAGTTCCCATGGGGACTCTGGGGCCAACGTCCTGACTTTC. The chain carries TRBV6-5 and TRBJ2-6, with D unresolved. Germline V lookup: CDR1 MNHEY, CDR2 SVGAGI. CDR3 length equals 16 residues. Trimming left V 4 bases short and J 0 bases short, with 10 bases between.